The clone carrying this T cell receptor beta chain was recorded a few times. The target antigen is unknown. There are 21 residues in the CDR3. V was clipped by 5 bases and J by 1 base; unmatched bases: 25. CDR1 is DFQATT and CDR2 is SNEGSKA in the germline V gene (reference sequence). This entry belongs to a study of blood T cells in healthy people across ages. The study recruited healthy Caucasian donors from Russia who were aged about 6 to 95. Isolated per sample were at least 6.5 million PBMCs. Sample-barcoded 5' priming and a J-beta primer mix drove a second PCR of about 7 to 11 cycles. The authors tagged each cDNA molecule using a template-switch adaptor with 12 random nucleotides. Each CDR3 protein is one row after TCRdb ran MiXCR on the 5' RACE reads. Of hundreds of thousands of distinct CDR3 sequences in the sample, around 49% were seen once. Notes on the study in general: Higher diversity and more naive CD4+ cells were features of long-lived donors, compared to aged donors.

The TCR sequence derives from an older woman in good health. V gene TRBV20-1 combines with J gene TRBJ2-7, with TRBD2 identical over 11 bases. The sequenced sample consisted of blood. The CDR3 region has the DNA TGCAGTGCTCCAAAGGCGGGCGTCAGTGCGCCCGGGACTAGCGGATCCTACGAGCAGTACTTC. Translating gives CSAPKAGVSAPGTSGSYEQYF.